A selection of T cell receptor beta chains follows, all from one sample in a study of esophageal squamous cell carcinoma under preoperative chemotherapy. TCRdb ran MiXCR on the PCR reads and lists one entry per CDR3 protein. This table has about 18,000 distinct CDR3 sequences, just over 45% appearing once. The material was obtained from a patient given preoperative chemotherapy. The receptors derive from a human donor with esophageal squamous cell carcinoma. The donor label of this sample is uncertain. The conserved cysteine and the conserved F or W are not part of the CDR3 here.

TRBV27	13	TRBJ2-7	ASTELGASGYEQY
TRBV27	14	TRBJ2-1	ASSSLKAGSSYEQF
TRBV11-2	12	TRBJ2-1	ASSLNVPRDEQF
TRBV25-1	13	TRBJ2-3	ASSGLGGSTDTQY
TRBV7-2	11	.	ASSPPSEETQY
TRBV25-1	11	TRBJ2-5	ASSEGMGGEQY
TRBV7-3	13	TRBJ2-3	GAGAGGGDLETQY
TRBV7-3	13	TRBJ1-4	ASTFQTGKNEKLF
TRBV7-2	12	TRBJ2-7	ASSLKGISYEQY
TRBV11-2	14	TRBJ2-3	ASSPSGVGTTDTQY
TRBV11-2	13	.	ASSTRLAGGLKQF
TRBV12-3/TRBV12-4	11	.	ASSLELPETQY
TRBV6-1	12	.	ASSDVGGRDEQF
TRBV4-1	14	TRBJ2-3	ASGEDGGRSQETQY
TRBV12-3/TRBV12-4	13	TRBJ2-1	ASSSPGPSYNEQF
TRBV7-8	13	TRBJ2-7	ASSLMGQTNYEQY
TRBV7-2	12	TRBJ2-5	ASSLSALGETQY
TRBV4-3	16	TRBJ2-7	ASSQDYKFWALSYEQY
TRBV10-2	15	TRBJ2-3	ASSRETGGRAKDTQY
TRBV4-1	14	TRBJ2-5	ASSQVKGSPGETQY
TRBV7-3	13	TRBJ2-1	ASSVPGRTYNEQF
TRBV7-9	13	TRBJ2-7	ASRGPGIGLYEQY
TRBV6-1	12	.	ASTDTGTTYEQY
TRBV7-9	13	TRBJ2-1	ASSLSSSGAGEQF
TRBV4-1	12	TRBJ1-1	ATTFQGGNTEAF
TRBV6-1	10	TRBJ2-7	ARIGQANEQY
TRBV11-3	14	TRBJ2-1	ASSLSTSGIYNEQF
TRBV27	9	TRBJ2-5	ASKKGDRFT
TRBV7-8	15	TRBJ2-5	ASSPVVVLSYGETQY
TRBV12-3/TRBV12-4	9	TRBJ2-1	ASSLQQTQF
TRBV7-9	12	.	ASSPSGQIYEQY
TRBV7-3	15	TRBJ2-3	ASSFTGRSGISDTQY
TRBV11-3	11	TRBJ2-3	ASSPQRPDTQY
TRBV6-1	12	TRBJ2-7	ASSPWQGPYEQY
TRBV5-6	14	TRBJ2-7	ASSLEGTSGIYEQY
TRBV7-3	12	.	AGLSDRATDTQY
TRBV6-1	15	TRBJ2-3	ASIAGSGDLSTDTQY
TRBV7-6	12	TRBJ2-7	ASSFRIGAYEQY
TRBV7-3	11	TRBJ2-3	ASSSQGADTQY
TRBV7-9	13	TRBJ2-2	ASSLGERRTGELF
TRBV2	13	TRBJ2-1	ASRDGSGSSDEQF
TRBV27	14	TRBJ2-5	ASRWSWGRNQETQY
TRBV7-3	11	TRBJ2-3	ASSPDREDTQY
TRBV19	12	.	ASSKEPSSYEQY
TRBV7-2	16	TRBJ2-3	ASSLKLQRDAFTDTQY
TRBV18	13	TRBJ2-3	ASSPSSDGSDTQY
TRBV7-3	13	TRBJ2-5	ARGATSGDQDTQY
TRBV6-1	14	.	ASSDPSTSGSYEQY
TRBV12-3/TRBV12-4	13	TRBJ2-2	ASSPIAGGAKELF
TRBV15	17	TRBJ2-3	ATSRDIAGLARSTDTQY
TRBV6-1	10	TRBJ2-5	AGTSDRDTQY
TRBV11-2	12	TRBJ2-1	ASTRIGLYNEQF
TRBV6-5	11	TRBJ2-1	ASSYIRGHEQF
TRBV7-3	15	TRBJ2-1	AHAFTSSWGGGNEQF
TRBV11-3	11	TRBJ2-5	ASSSVMQETQY
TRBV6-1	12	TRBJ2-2	ASLTSANTGELF
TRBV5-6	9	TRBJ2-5	ARGTKETQY
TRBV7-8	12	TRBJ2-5	AGRGGPDPETQY
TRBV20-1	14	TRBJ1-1	SFPGDTGKLDTEAF
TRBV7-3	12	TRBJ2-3	AGSGAADGSPQY